The rows below give T cell receptor beta chains drawn from one sample of a study of CD4 T cells in relation to SARS-CoV-2 and coronaviruses. The data were produced by immunoSEQ multiplex PCR, yet TCRdb's version contains in-frame clones alone and is incomplete. In the table there are 18,000 or so clones, roughly four fifths of which are singletons. Antigen specificity for these receptors is unknown. The sequencing sample was made of CD4+ T cells from PBMCs, cultured in vitro. The receptors derive from a human donor in good health. The CDR3 runs from the conserved cysteine through the conserved F or W. Each record gives: V gene, J gene, D gene, clone size, CDR3 DNA, CDR3 protein. D genes are given only for firm matches. Some rows have no size entry. The others give once, few or many, or a class for an expanded clone.

V: TRBV3-1/TRBV3-2
J: TRBJ1-4
D: NA
size: NA
DNA: TGTGCCAGCAGCCTCCTCGACAGGATTGGTGAAAAACTGTTTTTT
CDR3: CASSLLDRIGEKLFF

V: TRBV18
J: TRBJ1-1
D: NA
size: NA
DNA: TGTGCCAGCTCAGAGGCACTCGCCAGCACTGAAGCTTTCTTT
CDR3: CASSEALASTEAFF

V: TRBV3-1/TRBV3-2
J: TRBJ2-3
D: TRBD2
size: NA
DNA: TGTGCCAGCAGCCCCAGGCTAGCGGGGACAGATACGCAGTATTTT
CDR3: CASSPRLAGTDTQYF

V: TRBV14
J: TRBJ2-1
D: TRBD2
size: NA
DNA: TGTGCCAGCAGCCCGTATTGGACTAGCGGGAGACGGTGGGAGCAGTTCTTC
CDR3: CASSPYWTSGRRWEQFF

V: TRBV28
J: TRBJ2-4
D: NA
size: NA
DNA: TGTGCCACCCTCTCCGGCTTAGCCAAAAACATTCAGTACTTC
CDR3: CATLSGLAKNIQYF

V: TRBV13
J: TRBJ1-2
D: NA
size: few
DNA: TGTGCCAGCAGCTTAGGCGGTGGGGGTGGCTACACCTTC
CDR3: CASSLGGGGGYTF

V: TRBV11-2
J: TRBJ2-5
D: TRBD1
size: NA
DNA: TGTGCCAGCAGCCTAGGTTGGACAGGAGAGACCCAGTACTTC
CDR3: CASSLGWTGETQYF

V: TRBV10-1
J: TRBJ2-1
D: TRBD2
size: NA
DNA: TGCGCCAGCAGTGAGTCGCGGCGGGGGGGCACGAATGAGCAGTTCTTC
CDR3: CASSESRRGGTNEQFF

V: TRBV5-4
J: TRBJ2-3
D: TRBD2
size: NA
DNA: TGTGCCAGCAGCTCAACTGGCGGGGGGTTTGATACGCAGTATTTT
CDR3: CASSSTGGGFDTQYF

V: TRBV20-1
J: TRBJ1-1
D: NA
size: NA
DNA: TGCAGTGCTCCCGGCGGGGATCGAGCTTTCTTT
CDR3: CSAPGGDRAFF

V: TRBV5-6
J: TRBJ2-7
D: TRBD1
size: NA
DNA: TGTGCCAGCAGCTTTCCAAACCCGGGACAGGGCTACGAGCAGTACTTC
CDR3: CASSFPNPGQGYEQYF

V: TRBV3-1/TRBV3-2
J: TRBJ2-7
D: NA
size: NA
DNA: TGTGCCAGCAGCCAAGGGTCCGGCTCCGAGCAGTACTTC
CDR3: CASSQGSGSEQYF

V: TRBV28
J: TRBJ1-2
D: NA
size: once
DNA: TGTGCCAGCAGCACCGGGTTAGTTAACTATGGCTACACCTTC
CDR3: CASSTGLVNYGYTF

V: TRBV6-5
J: TRBJ1-2
D: NA
size: NA
DNA: TGTGCCAGCTTTAATTATGGCTACACCTTC
CDR3: CASFNYGYTF

V: TRBV5-5
J: TRBJ1-1
D: NA
size: NA
DNA: TGTGCCAGCAGCTTGGGCCAGGTTGGGACTGAAGCTTTCTTT
CDR3: CASSLGQVGTEAFF

V: TRBV4-2
J: TRBJ1-5
D: TRBD1
size: NA
DNA: TGTGCCAGCAGCCCCACCCAACAGGGGGCGGGTCAGCCCCAGCATTTT
CDR3: CASSPTQQGAGQPQHF

V: TRBV25-1
J: TRBJ1-4
D: NA
size: NA
DNA: TGTGTAATTGGGCAGGGTGGGGAGGAAAAACTGTTTTTT
CDR3: CVIGQGGEEKLFF

V: TRBV18
J: TRBJ1-4
D: TRBD1
size: once
DNA: TGTGCCAGCTCACCGGGACAGGGCCGACTGTTTTTT
CDR3: CASSPGQGRLFF

V: TRBV30
J: TRBJ2-5
D: NA
size: NA
DNA: TGTGCCTGGAGTGTTAGTCAAGAGACCCAGTACTTC
CDR3: CAWSVSQETQYF

V: TRBV5-1
J: TRBJ2-2
D: NA
size: NA
DNA: TGCGCCAGCAGGCCCCCCTCGCGGCCCACCGGGGAGCTGTTTTTT
CDR3: CASRPPSRPTGELFF

V: TRBV2
J: TRBJ2-3
D: TRBD1
size: NA
DNA: TGTGCCAGCAGGGACGGGACAGGGACAGATACGCAGTATTTT
CDR3: CASRDGTGTDTQYF

V: TRBV1
J: TRBJ2-7
D: NA
size: NA
DNA: TGCACCAGCAGCCAAGAACAGAATCCCTACGAGCAGTACTTC
CDR3: CTSSQEQNPYEQYF

V: TRBV2
J: TRBJ2-7
D: NA
size: NA
DNA: TGTGCCAGCAGTTCCCATCCTAACGAGCAGTACTTC
CDR3: CASSSHPNEQYF

V: TRBV10-2
J: TRBJ2-5
D: NA
size: NA
DNA: TGCGCCAGCAGTGAGTCGGCTACTTTAAAAGAGACCCAGTACTTC
CDR3: CASSESATLKETQYF

V: TRBV20-1
J: TRBJ2-3
D: NA
size: NA
DNA: TGCAGTGCTATAGGCACAGATACGCAGTATTTT
CDR3: CSAIGTDTQYF

V: TRBV7-3
J: TRBJ2-1
D: TRBD2
size: few
DNA: TGTGCCAGCAGCTTAGAATCGGGCGGGAGTTATTCCTACAATGAGCAGTTCTTC
CDR3: CASSLESGGSYSYNEQFF

V: TRBV25-1
J: TRBJ1-1
D: NA
size: NA
DNA: TGTGCCAGCAGTGAAAGACGAAAGAACACTGAAGCTTTCTTT
CDR3: CASSERRKNTEAFF

V: TRBV7-8
J: TRBJ1-2
D: NA
size: NA
DNA: TGTGCCAGCAGCTTAGCCCTGGGCGGTGGCTACACCTTC
CDR3: CASSLALGGGYTF

V: TRBV7-9
J: TRBJ1-1
D: TRBD1
size: NA
DNA: TGTGCCAGCAGCTTAGGACAGGGCGCTGAAGCTTTCTTT
CDR3: CASSLGQGAEAFF

V: TRBV29-1
J: TRBJ2-3
D: TRBD2
size: NA
DNA: TGCAGCCTCGGGACTAGCATTGATACGCAGTATTTT
CDR3: CSLGTSIDTQYF

V: TRBV5-1
J: TRBJ2-2
D: TRBD2
size: once
DNA: TGCGCCAGCAGGCCAAGACGGACTAGCGTAAACACCGGGGAGCTGTTTTTT
CDR3: CASRPRRTSVNTGELFF

V: TRBV24-1
J: TRBJ2-5
D: TRBD1
size: once
DNA: TGTGCCACCAGTGATTCGAAACAGGGGGAGCAAGAGACCCAGTACTTC
CDR3: CATSDSKQGEQETQYF

V: TRBV11-2
J: TRBJ2-5
D: TRBD1
size: NA
DNA: TGTGCCAGCAGCTCACAGGGGCTTGCAGAGACCCAGTACTTC
CDR3: CASSSQGLAETQYF

V: TRBV18
J: TRBJ2-1
D: TRBD2
size: NA
DNA: TGTGCCAGCTCAACACTCCTAGCGGGAGCCTACAATGAGCAGTTCTTC
CDR3: CASSTLLAGAYNEQFF

V: TRBV5-1
J: TRBJ2-3
D: NA
size: NA
DNA: TGCGCCAGCAGCTTGAGCGGAACCACAGATACGCAGTATTTT
CDR3: CASSLSGTTDTQYF

V: TRBV4-3
J: TRBJ2-5
D: NA
size: NA
DNA: TGCGCCAGCAGCCAAGATGAGGGTCTCGGGACCCAGTACTTC
CDR3: CASSQDEGLGTQYF

V: TRBV28
J: TRBJ1-1
D: NA
size: NA
DNA: TGTGCCAGCAAATACACTGAAGCTTTCTTT
CDR3: CASKYTEAFF

V: TRBV2
J: TRBJ2-1
D: NA
size: NA
DNA: TGTGCCAGCAGTCTCGGGACACAAGGACCTAGTGAGCAGTTCTTC
CDR3: CASSLGTQGPSEQFF

V: TRBV5-1
J: TRBJ2-3
D: TRBD1
size: NA
DNA: TGCGCCAGCAGCCCCGGACAGGGCAAAGGTCGGTCGCAGTATTTT
CDR3: CASSPGQGKGRSQYF

V: TRBV18
J: TRBJ2-7
D: NA
size: NA
DNA: TGTGCCAGCTCACCATTAGAGGACTACGAGCAGTACTTC
CDR3: CASSPLEDYEQYF

V: TRBV7-9
J: TRBJ2-1
D: NA
size: NA
DNA: TGTGCCAGCAGCTTATCATGGGATGAGCAGTTCTTC
CDR3: CASSLSWDEQFF

V: TRBV4-3
J: TRBJ2-1
D: TRBD2
size: NA
DNA: TGCGCCAGCAGCCAAGATTCTAGCGGTTCCTACAATGAGCAGTTCTTC
CDR3: CASSQDSSGSYNEQFF

V: TRBV11-2
J: TRBJ2-3
D: TRBD2
size: NA
DNA: TGTGCCAGCAGGCCTCTTAGCGGGGCTCCTAAGGTGCAGTATTTT
CDR3: CASRPLSGAPKVQYF

V: TRBV5-6
J: TRBJ1-3
D: NA
size: few
DNA: TGTGCCAGCAGCTTGGGGGGGGGTCCTTATGGAAACACCATATATTTT
CDR3: CASSLGGGPYGNTIYF

V: TRBV18
J: TRBJ2-7
D: TRBD2
size: NA
DNA: TGTGCCAGCTCGGGGACTAGCGGGAGGTACGAGCAGTACTTC
CDR3: CASSGTSGRYEQYF

V: TRBV6-2/TRBV6-3
J: TRBJ2-1
D: NA
size: few
DNA: TGTGCCAGCAACCCCAACCCGGTACATTTCTACAATGAGCAGTTCTTC
CDR3: CASNPNPVHFYNEQFF

V: TRBV7-9
J: TRBJ2-1
D: NA
size: NA
DNA: TGTGCCAGCAGCTTAGCAGGGGGAAGCGATGAGCAGTTCTTC
CDR3: CASSLAGGSDEQFF

V: TRBV10-2
J: TRBJ2-3
D: TRBD2
size: NA
DNA: TGCGCCAGCAGCGGAGCGGGGCTAATCACAGATACGCAGTATTTT
CDR3: CASSGAGLITDTQYF

V: TRBV5-1
J: TRBJ1-1
D: NA
size: NA
DNA: TGCGCCAGCAGCTTGTCCCCAAGGCCGAACACTGAAGCTTTCTTT
CDR3: CASSLSPRPNTEAFF